Below, 8 T cell receptor beta chains from the same sample are listed, as sequenced in a study of graft-versus-host responses after intestinal transplantation. TCRdb's table, derived via immunoSEQ multiplex PCR, lists solely in-frame clones and lacks some. The data contain some 82,000 clones, roughly 87% of them singletons. Antigen specificity for these receptors is unknown. The sequencing used unstimulated CD8+ T cells sorted from spleen or lymph node cells, collected before transplant. The receptors come from a human donor who was the organ donor for an intestinal transplant.

The chain couples TRBV9 to TRBJ2-3; 8 positions match TRBD2. The CDR3 has 14 amino acids. Trimming cost V 2 bases and J 1 base; bases outside gene matches: 0. The germline CDR1 and CDR2 sequences are SGDLS and YYNGEE. DNA of the CDR3: TGTGCCAGCAGCGTTAGCGGGGGCACAGATACGCAGTATTTT. As protein: CASSVSGGTDTQYF.

The chain has TRBV28 and TRBJ1-6; D is possibly TRBD1 (5 bases). This CDR3 region has 23 residues. V was pared by 6 bases and J by 0 bases, with 33 bases between. Germline values: CDR1 MDHEN, CDR2 SYDVKM. The CDR3 DNA is TGTGCCAGCAGGCACTGGGAGGGAAGGGGTCTACGTTTCACCCGCTCCTATAATTCACCCCTCCACTTT. Its translation is CASRHWEGRGLRFTRSYNSPLHF.

This clone was seen just once. The chain couples TRBV6-6 to TRBJ2-4; a weak D match, TRBD2 (6 bases). Germline CDR1 is MNHNY and CDR2 is SVGAGI (reference sequence). This CDR3 spans 15 amino acids. V was pared by 2 bases and J by 4 bases, with 12 bases between. In nucleotides, the CDR3 is TGTGCCAGCAGTTACGTCTGGGAGGAAAAAAACATTCAGTACTTC. It translates to CASSYVWEEKNIQYF.

The chain recombines TRBV4-1 with TRBJ2-3; TRBD2 agrees at 8 bases. CDR1 MGHRA and CDR2 YSYEKL come from the germline V gene. V was clipped by 3 bases and J by 9 bases; unmatched bases: 14. The CDR3 spans 16 residues. The CDR3 coding sequence is TGCGCCAGCAGCCAGGGGAGACTAGCGCCGGCTTTAACGCAGTATTTT. Translating it yields CASSQGRLAPALTQYF.

The chain joins TRBV30 to TRBJ1-3; D unresolved. The CDR3 loop spans 14 amino acids. The V gene's germline CDR1 is GTSNPN and CDR2 SVGIG (reference sequence). V was shortened by 7 bases and J by 3 bases, with 16 bases between the two germline ends. CDR3 nucleotide sequence: TGTGCCTCCCCTGGTGAAAAAGGTGGAAACACCATATATTTT. As protein: CASPGEKGGNTIYF.

CDR3 nucleotides: TGTGCCAGCAGCGTCGCCGGGGGTGTTGGAAACACCATATATTTT. This codes for CASSVAGGVGNTIYF. This rearrangement joins TRBV9 to TRBJ1-3, with a tentative D call TRBD1 (5 bases). This CDR3 spans 15 amino acids. V was shortened by 2 bases and J by 3 bases, with 12 bases between the two germline ends. Germline V lookup: CDR1 SGDLS, CDR2 YYNGEE.

The V and J genes are TRBV29-1 and TRBJ2-3, with 11 bases aligning to TRBD2. J gave up 1 base and V 0 bases, and 12 bases lay outside the gene matches. The CDR3 has 19 residues. In germline, CDR1 is SQVTM, CDR2 ANQGSEA. The CDR3 DNA follows: TGCAGCGTTGAAGAACTTAACCTGGGGACTAGCGGAGGCACAGATACGCAGTATTTT. The encoded protein is CSVEELNLGTSGGTDTQYF.

The chain recombines TRBV7-9 with TRBJ2-3; 9 nucleotides line up with TRBD1. The V gene's germline CDR1 is SEHNR and CDR2 FQNEAQ (reference sequence). The CDR3 is 15 amino acids. V trimming: 5 bases; J trimming: 2 bases; junction bases outside the gene matches: 5. The CDR3 protein is CASSDRDRVTDTQYF. CDR3 coding DNA: TGTGCCAGCAGCGACCGGGACAGGGTCACAGATACGCAGTATTTT.